This T cell receptor (beta chain) was sequenced for a study of blood T cell repertoires in COVID-19. Study as a whole: Italy, Spain and the United States were the sources of the convalescent and acute COVID-19 samples. T cells, B-cell-depleted T cells, or PBMCs supplied cDNA or gDNA.

Germline CDR1 is WNHNN and CDR2 is SYGVQD (reference sequence). V was pared by 9 bases and J by 2 bases, with 10 bases of the junction left unmatched. CDR3 size: 15 residues. Methods used by the authors: Using reference gene primer amplification, nucleated cell counts were estimated. Only in-frame clones appear in the TCRdb table, and some are missing; sequencing was by immunoSEQ multiplex PCR. V and J calls and clone size are those listed in that table; D and trimming were worked out from the DNA. Of about 230,000 clones in the sample, approximately 82% are singletons; the top ten hold about 2.5%. The sequence was collected from a woman in her 70s with active or convalescent COVID-19. Sequencing input: peripheral blood. The chain recombines TRBV10-1 with TRBJ2-7; 10 bases align to TRBD1. The CDR3 region has the DNA TGCGCCAGTATAACGGACAGGGGGAGTCCCTACGAGCAGTACTTC. The encoded protein is CASITDRGSPYEQYF.